Shown below are 11 T cell receptor beta chains from a single sample sequenced in a study of identical twins. TCRdb independently ran MiXCR on the 5' RACE reads; one entry per CDR3 protein. This table holds about 330,000 distinct CDR3 sequences, 9% to 15% found once. These data also featured in a second study, about yellow fever vaccine responses in identical twins.

Specimen: CD8+ T cells sorted from blood. The receptors were sampled from a woman between 18 and 29 years old in good health.

The V call is TRBV29-1, the J call TRBJ2-7; 9 positions match TRBD2. There are 12 residues in the CDR3. V was clipped by 4 bases and J by 4 bases; unmatched bases: 2. CDR1 SQVTM and CDR2 ANQGSEA come from the germline V gene. CDR3 coding DNA: TGCAGCGTTGCTAGCGGGGATTACGAGCAGTACTTC. Translating it yields CSVASGDYEQYF.

This chain joins TRBV15 and TRBJ2-3; TRBD1 matches 8 bases. The germline V gene encodes CDR1 LNHNV and CDR2 YYDKDF (reference sequence). The CDR3 spans 15 residues. The trim removed 3 bases at V and 3 bases at J, leaving 5 bases unmatched. CDR3 residues: CATSSDRGATDTQYF. The CDR3 nucleotides are TGTGCCACCAGCAGCGACAGGGGTGCGACAGATACGCAGTATTTT.

In the case of this clonotype: One junction end does not reproduce the germline sequence, and a read error may be involved. This rearrangement joins TRBV20-1 to TRBJ2-3; 10 nucleotides agree with TRBD2. The length of the CDR3 is 17 residues. The germline V gene encodes CDR1 DFQATT and CDR2 SNEGSKA (reference sequence). The CDR3 protein is CCARDTLAGAYTDTQYF. The CDR3 DNA reads as TGCTGTGCTAGAGATACCCTAGCGGGGGCCTACACAGATACGCAGTATTTT.

This clonotype was seen once. A much larger clone differs by one base, so this may be a read error. The V and J genes are TRBV7-6 and TRBJ2-1, with a weak D call TRBD2 (5 bases). CDR1 is SGHVS, CDR2 FNYEAQ, per germline. The CDR3 totals 15 residues. The CDR3 loop is CASSPSSASNNGQFF. The CDR3 bases are TGTGCCAGCAGTCCTAGCTCAGCTAGCAACAATGGGCAGTTCTTC.

V and J are TRBV2 and TRBJ2-3, with 13 nucleotides matching TRBD2. Germline CDR1 and CDR2: SNHLY and FYNNEI. The CDR3 spans 15 residues. V was clipped by 4 bases and J by 6 bases; unmatched bases: 4. The CDR3, as DNA: TGTGCCAGCAGTGCCGGGACTAGCGGGAAGGATACGCAGTATTTT. Translation: CASSAGTSGKDTQYF.

This clonotype was counted only a few times. J is TRBJ2-2 and V is TRBV7-6; 8 bases align to TRBD2. This CDR3 has 15 residues. Per germline, CDR1 SGHVS and CDR2 FNYEAQ. The J segment lost 8 bases and the V segment lost 2 bases, leaving 7 bases of the junction unmatched. CDR3 protein: CASSLTSGQVGELFF. The CDR3, as DNA: TGTGCCAGCAGCTTAACTAGCGGCCAAGTGGGGGAGCTGTTTTTT.

This clonotype was seen a single time. This rearrangement joins TRBV19 to TRBJ2-7; 8 positions agree with TRBD1. The CDR3 sequence is 15 residues long. The V gene's germline CDR1 is LNHDA and CDR2 SQIVND (reference sequence). Unmatched junction bases numbered 12, after V lost 8 bases and J lost 3 bases. The CDR3 is CASSPDRGLHYEQYF. CDR3 DNA sequence: TGTGCCAGTTCGCCCGACAGGGGCCTCCACTACGAGCAGTACTTC.

The table lists this clonotype with many counts. This rearrangement joins TRBV7-9 to TRBJ2-7; 8 bases are shared with TRBD1. After removal of 5 bases from V and 4 bases from J, the junction contained 1 base not matched to a gene. Germline values: CDR1 SEHNR, CDR2 FQNEAQ (reference sequence). The CDR3 is 12 amino acids. The CDR3 here is CASSGDRYEQYF. CDR3 nucleotide sequence: TGTGCCAGCAGCGGGGACAGGTACGAGCAGTACTTC.

This clonotype turned up a few times. This chain uses TRBV11-2 with TRBJ2-7; 9 bases line up with TRBD1. Germline-derived CDR1 and CDR2 are SGHAT and FQNNGV. The CDR3 extends over 14 amino acids. With V trimmed by 5 bases and J by 6 bases, 8 bases remained unmatched. CDR3 bases: TGTGCCAGCAGCCCCCCGACAGGGGGTCTCGAGCAGTACTTC. This encodes CASSPPTGGLEQYF.

The chain couples TRBV11-1 to TRBJ2-1, with 13 bases identical to TRBD2. Germline-derived CDR1 and CDR2 are SGHAT and FQDESV (reference sequence). J gave up 0 bases and V 4 bases, and 12 bases lay outside the gene matches. The CDR3 is 20 residues long. In nucleotides, the CDR3 is TGTGCCAGCAGCTCAGCACCGGGACTAGCGGGAATAAACTCCTACAATGAGCAGTTCTTC. Its protein product is CASSSAPGLAGINSYNEQFF. Full variable domain (rest looked up from reference TRBV11-1 and TRBJ2-1): EAEVAQSPRYKITEKSQAVAFWCDPISGHATLYWYRQILGQGPELLVQFQDESVVDDSQLPKDRFSAERLKGVDSTLKIQPAELGDSAMYLCASSSAPGLAGINSYNEQFFGPGTRLTVL.

The rearrangement links TRBV5-1 to TRBJ2-3; 11 bases map to TRBD2. Germline CDR1 is SGHRS and CDR2 is YFSETQ. The V and J ends lost 0 bases and 1 base, in that order; junction bases with no gene match: 4. This CDR3 is 17 amino acids long. CDR3 sequence (DNA): TGCGCCAGCAGCTTGGGACTAGCGGGATCTCGCACAGATACGCAGTATTTT. It is translated as CASSLGLAGSRTDTQYF. The full variable domain, its missing parts supplied by reference TRBV5-1 and TRBJ2-3, is KAGVTQTPRYLIKTRGQQVTLSCSPISGHRSVSWYQQTPGQGLQFLFEYFSETQRNKGNFPGRFSGRQFSNSRSEMNVSTLELGDSALYLCASSLGLAGSRTDTQYFGPGTRLTVL.